A selection of T cell receptor beta chains follows, all from one sample in a study of identifying expanded T cells in peripheral blood. Here immunoSEQ multiplex PCR was the method, and the copy in TCRdb shows in-frame clones only, minus some. This table has under 85,000 clones, 80% to 85% appearing once. The specimen sequenced was blood. The receptors originated from a person between 18 and 69 years old in good health. Each CDR3 is given with its conserved first and last residue.

j_gene | v_gene | CDR3aa
TRBJ2-1 | TRBV5-4 | CASRYDRGLYNEQFF
TRBJ2-5 | TRBV11-1 | CASSFPGAETQYF
TRBJ2-3 | TRBV9 | CASSVTSGGSTDTQYF
TRBJ1-3 | TRBV19 | CASSIRSSSGNTIYF
TRBJ2-5 | TRBV4-1 | CASSQTDRIQETQYF
TRBJ2-7 | TRBV9 | CASSVALEIYEQYF
TRBJ2-1 | TRBV5-6 | CASTPGQREHNEQFF
TRBJ2-3 | TRBV5-1 | CASSLAGETDTQYF
TRBJ1-5 | TRBV6-1 | CASSEEGTLYSNQPQHF
TRBJ2-2 | TRBV4-2 | CASSQDGSANTGELFF
TRBJ1-2 | TRBV15 | CATSRVRDSNYGYTF
TRBJ1-2 | TRBV7-3 | CASSLRPGEFGYTF
TRBJ1-1 | TRBV11-1 | CASSLIGVGRGTEAFF
TRBJ1-2 | TRBV11-1 | CASSRAGGYGYTF
TRBJ1-2 | TRBV4-2 | CASSQDAGDYGYTF
TRBJ2-1 | TRBV27 | CASSFGPTGEQFF
TRBJ1-5 | TRBV28 | CASSFGGTNQPQHF
TRBJ2-1 | TRBV29-1 | CSVAPGNYNEQFF
TRBJ2-5 | TRBV4-3 | CASSQLLRWETQYF
TRBJ1-5 | TRBV5-8 | CASSPGQGSNQPQHF
TRBJ1-3 | TRBV2 | CASSEIEGNTIYF
TRBJ2-2 | TRBV19 | CASSIGLAGDPTGELFF
TRBJ2-1 | TRBV30 | CAWNSLGPYNEQFF
TRBJ1-3 | TRBV28 | CASATGGNTIYF
TRBJ2-1 | TRBV7-8 | CASSLDRVPNEQFF
TRBJ2-5 | TRBV19 | CASSKGLAGAEETQYF
TRBJ2-4 | TRBV18 | CASSPGTGEAKNIQYF
TRBJ2-1 | TRBV11-2 | CASSLGRIGEQFF
TRBJ2-3 | TRBV7-6 | CASSLAPTDTQYF
TRBJ2-7 | TRBV4-3 | CASSQERQPFYEQYF
TRBJ2-7 | TRBV4-1 | CASSQDTGGFWEQYF
TRBJ2-2 | TRBV28 | CASNPQSFTGELFF
TRBJ2-1 | TRBV7-3 | CASSLGLASGSYNEQFF
TRBJ1-5 | TRBV6-5 | CASRGGQGAQPQHF
TRBJ1-1 | TRBV10-3 | CAISGGRTEAFF
TRBJ2-3 | TRBV29-1 | CSVEVGGGDTQYF
TRBJ2-2 | TRBV10-3 | CAISESAGGGTGELFF
TRBJ2-1 | TRBV28 | CASTSWGDRAAEQFF
TRBJ2-1 | TRBV29-1 | CSVEDLAPYNEQFF
TRBJ2-7 | TRBV7-2 | CASSGKRDSSYEQYF
TRBJ2-7 | TRBV7-8 | CASSLLTEQYF
TRBJ2-7 | TRBV7-9 | CASSHVGAGGIYEQYF
TRBJ2-5 | TRBV28 | CASRAGGETQYF
TRBJ1-4 | TRBV15 | CATSRVKAQSEKLFF
TRBJ2-7 | TRBV18 | CASSPPTEYEQYF
TRBJ1-2 | TRBV19 | CASSIHQGRGWLDGYTF
TRBJ1-5 | TRBV6-4 | CASNNVQGRARPQHF
TRBJ2-3 | TRBV11-3 | CASSSSGSETDTQYF
TRBJ2-7 | TRBV4-1 | CASSQEGGGSYEQYF
TRBJ2-6 | TRBV4-3 | CASSPRLAGASGANVLTF
TRBJ2-2 | TRBV28 | CATPKTSGSTGELFF